This TCR beta chain is drawn from a study of blood T cell repertoires in COVID-19. About the study: From the United States, Italy and Spain came samples of acute and convalescent COVID-19. T cells, B-cell-depleted T cells, or PBMCs provided the cDNA or gDNA that served as material.

Source study methods: Estimation of nucleated cell counts was performed using reference gene primer amplification. Sequencing used immunoSEQ multiplex PCR; TCRdb keeps in-frame clones, though not all of them. The V and J calls and clone size come from that table; D and trimming were worked out from the DNA. The sample carries 140,000 or so clones, 70% to 85% recorded once. The CDR3 has 16 amino acids. The V and J ends lost 0 bases and 6 bases, in that order; junction bases with no gene match: 8. Germline values: CDR1 SGHRS, CDR2 YFSETQ. The sequencing input was peripheral blood. The chain carries TRBV5-1 and TRBJ1-5, with 8 bases aligning to TRBD1. The sequence derives from a man in his 60s with active or convalescent COVID-19. The CDR3 nucleotides read TGCGCCAGCAGCTTGGGCGGCCAGGGGGCAGGTCAGCCCCAGCATTTT. Its protein product is CASSLGGQGAGQPQHF. Full variable domain (missing parts from reference TRBV5-1 and TRBJ1-5): KAGVTQTPRYLIKTRGQQVTLSCSPISGHRSVSWYQQTPGQGLQFLFEYFSETQRNKGNFPGRFSGRQFSNSRSEMNVSTLELGDSALYLCASSLGGQGAGQPQHFGDGTRLSIL.